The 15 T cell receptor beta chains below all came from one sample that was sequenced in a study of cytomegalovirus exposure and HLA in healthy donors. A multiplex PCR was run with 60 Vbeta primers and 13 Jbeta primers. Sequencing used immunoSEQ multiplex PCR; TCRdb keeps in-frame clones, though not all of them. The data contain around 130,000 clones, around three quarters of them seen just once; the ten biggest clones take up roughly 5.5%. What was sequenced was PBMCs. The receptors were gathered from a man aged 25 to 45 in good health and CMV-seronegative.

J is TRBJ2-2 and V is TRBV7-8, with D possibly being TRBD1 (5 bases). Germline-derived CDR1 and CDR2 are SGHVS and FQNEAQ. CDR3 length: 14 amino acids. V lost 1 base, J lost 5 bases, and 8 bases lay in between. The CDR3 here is CASSLDQGTGELFF. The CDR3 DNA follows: TGTGCCAGCAGCTTAGATCAGGGAACCGGGGAGCTGTTTTTT.

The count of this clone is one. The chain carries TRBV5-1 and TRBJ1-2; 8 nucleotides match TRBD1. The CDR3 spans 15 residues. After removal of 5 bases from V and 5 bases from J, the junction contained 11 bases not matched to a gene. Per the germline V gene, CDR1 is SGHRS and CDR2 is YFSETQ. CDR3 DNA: TGCGCCAGCAGGGAGATCTACAGGGGGAAGTATGGCTACACCTTC. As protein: CASREIYRGKYGYTF.

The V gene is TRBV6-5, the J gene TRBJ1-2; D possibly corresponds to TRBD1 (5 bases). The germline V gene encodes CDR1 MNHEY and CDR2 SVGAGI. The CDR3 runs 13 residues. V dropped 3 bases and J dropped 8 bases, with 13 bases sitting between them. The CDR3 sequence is CASSYRGRGGYTF. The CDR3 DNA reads TGTGCCAGCAGTTATCGGGGGAGAGGGGGCTACACCTTC.

The CDR3 spells CASSRDRSLYEQYF. For the CDR3, the DNA is TGCGCCAGCAGCCGGGACAGGTCACTCTACGAGCAGTACTTC. V usage is TRBV5-1 and J usage is TRBJ2-7; 8 positions agree with TRBD1. Germline-derived CDR1 and CDR2 are SGHRS and YFSETQ. The CDR3 runs to 14 residues. After removal of 4 bases from V and 3 bases from J, the junction contained 6 bases not matched to a gene.

The CDR3 coding sequence is TGTGCCAGCAGTTCTACAGGGCGTCAGCCCCAGCATTTT. Encoded protein: CASSSTGRQPQHF. This rearrangement joins TRBV28 to TRBJ1-5, with D maybe TRBD1 (6 bases). Germline lookup yields CDR1 MDHEN and CDR2 SYDVKM. The CDR3 is made up of 13 amino acids. The ends were cut back, 4 bases at V and 6 bases at J, with 10 bases in the middle. Looking up the rest from reference TRBV28 and TRBJ1-5 gives the full variable domain: DVKVTQSSRYLVKRTGEKVFLECVQDMDHENMFWYRQDPGLGLRLIYFSYDVKMKEKGDIPEGYSVSREKKERFSLILESASTNQTSMYLCASSSTGRQPQHFGDGTRLSIL.

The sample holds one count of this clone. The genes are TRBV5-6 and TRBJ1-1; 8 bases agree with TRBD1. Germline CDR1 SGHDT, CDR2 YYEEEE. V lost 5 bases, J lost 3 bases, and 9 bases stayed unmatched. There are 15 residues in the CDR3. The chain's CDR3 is CASSLTGGKDTEAFF. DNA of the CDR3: TGTGCCAGCAGTCTTACAGGGGGTAAGGACACTGAAGCTTTCTTT.

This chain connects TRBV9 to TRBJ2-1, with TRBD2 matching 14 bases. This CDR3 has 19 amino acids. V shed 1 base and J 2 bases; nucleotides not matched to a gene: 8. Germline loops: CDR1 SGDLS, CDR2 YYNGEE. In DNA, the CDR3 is TGTGCCAGCAGCGTAACCGGGACTAGCGGGAGCAATCCCTACAATGAGCAGTTCTTC. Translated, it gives CASSVTGTSGSNPYNEQFF. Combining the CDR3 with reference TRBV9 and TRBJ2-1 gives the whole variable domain DSGVTQTPKHLITATGQRVTLRCSPRSGDLSVYWYQQSLDQGLQFLIQYYNGEERAKGNILERFSAQQFPDLHSELNLSSLELGDSALYFCASSVTGTSGSNPYNEQFFGPGTRLTVL.

The CDR3 loop is CASSLVGGYGADTQYF. The CDR3 DNA reads as TGTGCCAGCAGCTTAGTTGGTGGATACGGGGCAGATACGCAGTATTTT. This chain uses TRBV7-2 with TRBJ2-3; maybe TRBD2 (5 bases). Germline V gene data show CDR1 as SGHTA and CDR2 as FQGNSA. V shed 1 base and J shed 4 bases, with 15 bases lying between them. This CDR3 comprises 16 residues.

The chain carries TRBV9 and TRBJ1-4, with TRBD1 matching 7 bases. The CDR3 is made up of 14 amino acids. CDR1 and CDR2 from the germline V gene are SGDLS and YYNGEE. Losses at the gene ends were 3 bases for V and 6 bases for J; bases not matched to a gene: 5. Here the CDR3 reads CASSGRQGHEKLFF. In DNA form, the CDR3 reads TGTGCCAGCAGCGGTCGACAGGGCCATGAAAAACTGTTTTTT. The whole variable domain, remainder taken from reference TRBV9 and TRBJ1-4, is DSGVTQTPKHLITATGQRVTLRCSPRSGDLSVYWYQQSLDQGLQFLIQYYNGEERAKGNILERFSAQQFPDLHSELNLSSLELGDSALYFCASSGRQGHEKLFFGSGTQLSVL.

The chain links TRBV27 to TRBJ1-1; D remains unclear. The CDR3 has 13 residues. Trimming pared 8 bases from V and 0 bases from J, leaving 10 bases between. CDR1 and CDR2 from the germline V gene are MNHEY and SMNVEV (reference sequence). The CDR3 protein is CASGFGVNTEAFF. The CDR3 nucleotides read TGTGCCAGCGGGTTTGGAGTGAACACTGAAGCTTTCTTT.

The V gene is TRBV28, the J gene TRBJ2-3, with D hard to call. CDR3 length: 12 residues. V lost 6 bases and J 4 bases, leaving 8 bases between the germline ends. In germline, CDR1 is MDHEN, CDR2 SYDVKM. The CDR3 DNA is TGTGCCAGCAGCTCAGTCGCAGATACGCAGTATTTT. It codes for CASSSVADTQYF.

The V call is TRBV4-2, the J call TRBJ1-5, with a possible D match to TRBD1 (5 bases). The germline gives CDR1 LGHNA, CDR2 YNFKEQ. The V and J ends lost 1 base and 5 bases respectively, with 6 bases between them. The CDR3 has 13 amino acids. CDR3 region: CASSQGGDQPQHF. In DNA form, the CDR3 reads TGTGCCAGCAGCCAAGGGGGGGATCAGCCCCAGCATTTT.

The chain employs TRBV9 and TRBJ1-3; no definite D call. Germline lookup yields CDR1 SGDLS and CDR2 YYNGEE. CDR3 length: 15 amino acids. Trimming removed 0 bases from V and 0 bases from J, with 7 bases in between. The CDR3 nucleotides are TGTGCCAGCAGCGTAGAAGCTTTCTCTGGAAACACCATATATTTT. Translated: CASSVEAFSGNTIYF.

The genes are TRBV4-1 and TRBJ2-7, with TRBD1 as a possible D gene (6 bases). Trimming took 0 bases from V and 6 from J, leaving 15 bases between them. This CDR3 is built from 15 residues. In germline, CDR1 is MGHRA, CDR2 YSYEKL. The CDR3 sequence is CASSQDHKTGPEQYF. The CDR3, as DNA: TGCGCCAGCAGCCAAGATCATAAGACAGGACCCGAGCAGTACTTC.

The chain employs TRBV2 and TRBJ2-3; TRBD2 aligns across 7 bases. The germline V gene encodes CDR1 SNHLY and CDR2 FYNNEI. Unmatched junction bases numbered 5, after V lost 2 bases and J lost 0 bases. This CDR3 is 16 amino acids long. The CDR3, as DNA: TGTGCCAGCAGTGAACATGTCGGGAGGAGCACAGATACGCAGTATTTT. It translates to CASSEHVGRSTDTQYF.